This section outlines one TCR beta chain sequence together with its context. This specimen belongs to a study of blood T cell repertoires in COVID-19. Study as a whole: Samples taken during acute and convalescent COVID-19 were collected in the United States, Italy and Spain. The analysed material was cDNA or gDNA that came from T cells, B-cell-depleted T cells, or PBMCs.

Participant reports of clinical history set cohort assignment. This CDR3 spans 14 amino acids. V dropped 6 bases and J dropped 3 bases, with 15 bases sitting between them. Germline loops: CDR1 WSHSY, CDR2 SAAADI. Generated by immunoSEQ multiplex PCR, the TCRdb table keeps only in-frame clones and is missing some. The sample has some 170,000 clones, roughly 87% seen once. This receptor was taken from a human donor with acute COVID-19. The donor label of this sample is uncertain. The chain uses TRBV10-2 and TRBJ2-7; tentatively, D is TRBD1 (6 bases). Sequencing input: PBMCs or T cells enriched from blood (not recorded which). CDR3 protein: CASSGTGIYYEQYF. CDR3 DNA: TGCGCCAGCAGCGGCACAGGGATTTACTACGAGCAGTACTTC.